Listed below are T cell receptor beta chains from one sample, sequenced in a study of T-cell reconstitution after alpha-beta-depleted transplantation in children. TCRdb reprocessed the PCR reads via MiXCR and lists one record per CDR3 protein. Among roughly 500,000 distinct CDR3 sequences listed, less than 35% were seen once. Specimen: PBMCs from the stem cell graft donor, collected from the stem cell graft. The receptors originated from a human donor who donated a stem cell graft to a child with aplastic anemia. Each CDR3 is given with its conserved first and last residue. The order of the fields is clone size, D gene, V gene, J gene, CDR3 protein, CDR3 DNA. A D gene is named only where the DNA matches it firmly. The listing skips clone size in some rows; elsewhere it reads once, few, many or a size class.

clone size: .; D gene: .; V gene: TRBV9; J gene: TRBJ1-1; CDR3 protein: CASSRYGGSNTEAFF; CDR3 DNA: TGTGCCAGCAGCCGGTATGGGGGTTCGAACACTGAAGCTTTCTTT
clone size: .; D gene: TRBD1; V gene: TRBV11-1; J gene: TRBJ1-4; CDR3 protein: CASSVSLDRDITNEKLFF; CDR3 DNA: TGTGCCAGCAGCGTCTCTTTGGACAGGGATATAACTAATGAAAAACTGTTTTTT
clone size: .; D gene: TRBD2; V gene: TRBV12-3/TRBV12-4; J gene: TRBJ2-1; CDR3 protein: CASRRPAGVTNEQFF; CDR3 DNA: TGTGCCAGCAGACGACCAGCGGGAGTTACTAATGAGCAGTTCTTC
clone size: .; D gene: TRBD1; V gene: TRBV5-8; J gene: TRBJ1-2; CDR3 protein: CASSFPGTGAFDGYTF; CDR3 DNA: TGTGCCAGCAGCTTTCCCGGGACAGGGGCCTTTGATGGCTACACCTTC
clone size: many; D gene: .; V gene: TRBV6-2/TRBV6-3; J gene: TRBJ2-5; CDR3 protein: CASSLGEETQYF; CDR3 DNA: TGTGCCAGCAGTTTGGGGGAAGAGACCCAGTACTTC
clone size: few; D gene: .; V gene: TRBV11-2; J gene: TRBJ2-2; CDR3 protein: CASAFGRMNTGELFF; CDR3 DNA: TGTGCCAGCGCATTTGGACGGATGAACACCGGGGAGCTGTTTTTT
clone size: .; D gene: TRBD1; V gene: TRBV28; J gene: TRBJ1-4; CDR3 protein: CASSLPGTGGREKLFF; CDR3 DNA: TGTGCCAGCAGTTTGCCTGGGACAGGGGGCAGAGAAAAACTGTTTTTT
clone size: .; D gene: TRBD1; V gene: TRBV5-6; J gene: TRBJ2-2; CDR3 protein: CASSFGTGRRELFF; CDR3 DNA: TGTGCCAGCAGCTTTGGGACAGGACGCCGGGAGCTGTTTTTT
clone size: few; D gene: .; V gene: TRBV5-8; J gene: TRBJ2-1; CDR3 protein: CASSSGATHNEQFF; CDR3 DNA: TGTGCCAGCAGCTCGGGGGCGACCCACAATGAGCAGTTCTTC
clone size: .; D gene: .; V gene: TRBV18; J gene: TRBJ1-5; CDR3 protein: CASSRDENQPQHF; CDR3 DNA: TGTGCCAGCTCTCGCGACGAAAATCAGCCCCAGCATTTT
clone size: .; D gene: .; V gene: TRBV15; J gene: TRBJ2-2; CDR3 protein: CATSREHSGNTGELFF; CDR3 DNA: TGTGCCACCAGCAGAGAACACAGCGGGAACACCGGGGAGCTGTTTTTT
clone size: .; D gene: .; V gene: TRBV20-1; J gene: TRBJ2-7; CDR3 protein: CSASDGLTYEQYF; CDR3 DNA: TGCAGTGCTAGCGATGGGTTGACCTACGAGCAGTACTTC
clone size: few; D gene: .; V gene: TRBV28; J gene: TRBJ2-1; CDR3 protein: CASWYLGARGHEQFF; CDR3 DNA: TGTGCCAGCTGGTATCTCGGGGCCAGAGGCCATGAGCAGTTCTTC
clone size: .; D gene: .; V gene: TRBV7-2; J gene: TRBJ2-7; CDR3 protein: CASSLGRDSGLYEQYF; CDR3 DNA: TGTGCCAGCAGCTTAGGTAGGGATAGTGGATTATACGAGCAGTACTTC
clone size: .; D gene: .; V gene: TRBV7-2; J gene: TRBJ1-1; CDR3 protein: CASSSEGTLNTEAFF; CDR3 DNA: TGTGCCAGCAGCTCCGAAGGGACTCTGAACACTGAAGCTTTCTTT
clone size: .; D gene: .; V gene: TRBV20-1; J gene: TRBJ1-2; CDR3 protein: CSARVPGKGYTF; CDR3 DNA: TGCAGTGCTAGAGTCCCAGGGAAGGGCTACACCTTC
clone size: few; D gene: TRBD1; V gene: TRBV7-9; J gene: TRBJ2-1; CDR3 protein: CASSSQGFNEQFF; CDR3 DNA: TGTGCCAGCAGCTCACAGGGGTTCAATGAGCAGTTCTTC
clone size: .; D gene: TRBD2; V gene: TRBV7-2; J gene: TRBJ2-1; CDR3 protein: CASSLIAGGEQFF; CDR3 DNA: TGTGCCAGCAGCCTTATAGCGGGAGGTGAGCAGTTCTTC
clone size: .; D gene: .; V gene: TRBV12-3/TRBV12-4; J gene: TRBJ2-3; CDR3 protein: CASSTHFTDTQYF; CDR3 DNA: TGTGCCAGCAGCACCCATTTCACAGATACGCAGTATTTT
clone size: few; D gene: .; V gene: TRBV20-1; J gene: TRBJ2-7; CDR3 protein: CSATYHQGSYEQYF; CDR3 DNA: TGCAGTGCTACCTACCACCAGGGGTCCTACGAGCAGTACTTC
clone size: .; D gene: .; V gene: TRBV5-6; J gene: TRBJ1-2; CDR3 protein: CASRPNHRANYGYTF; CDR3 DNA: TGTGCCAGCAGGCCAAACCACCGGGCCAACTATGGCTACACCTTC
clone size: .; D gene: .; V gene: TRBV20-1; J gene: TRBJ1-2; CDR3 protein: CSAREGPYRDYGYTF; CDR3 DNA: TGCAGTGCTAGAGAGGGTCCCTACAGGGATTATGGCTACACCTTC
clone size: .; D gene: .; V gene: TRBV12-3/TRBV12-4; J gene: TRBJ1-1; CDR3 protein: CASRYTRDTEAFF; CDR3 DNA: TGTGCCAGCAGGTATACCAGGGACACTGAAGCTTTCTTT
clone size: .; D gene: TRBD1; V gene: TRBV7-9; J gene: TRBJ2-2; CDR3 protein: CASSNRDRGHGELFF; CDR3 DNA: TGTGCCAGCAGCAACCGGGACAGGGGTCACGGGGAGCTGTTTTTT
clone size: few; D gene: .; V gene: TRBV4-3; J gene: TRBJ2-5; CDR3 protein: CASSQDRGLGETQYF; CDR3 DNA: TGCGCCAGCAGCCAAGATAGAGGGCTAGGGGAGACCCAGTACTTC
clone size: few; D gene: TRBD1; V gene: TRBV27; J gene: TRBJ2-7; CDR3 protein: CASSIGTGTYEQYF; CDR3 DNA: TGTGCCAGCAGTATCGGGACAGGGACCTACGAGCAGTACTTC
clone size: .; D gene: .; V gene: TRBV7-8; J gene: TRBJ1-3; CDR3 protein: CASRKEGRGLDTIYF; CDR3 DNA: TGTGCCAGCAGAAAAGAGGGCAGGGGTTTGGACACCATATATTTT
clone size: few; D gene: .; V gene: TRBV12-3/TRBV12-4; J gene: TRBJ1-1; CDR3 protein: CASSLFEGAEAFF; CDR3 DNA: TGTGCCAGCAGTTTATTCGAGGGCGCTGAAGCTTTCTTT
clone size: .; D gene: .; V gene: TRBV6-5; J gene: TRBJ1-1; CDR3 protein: CASSYTNALNTEAFF; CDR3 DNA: TGTGCCAGCAGTTACACAAACGCACTGAACACTGAAGCTTTCTTT